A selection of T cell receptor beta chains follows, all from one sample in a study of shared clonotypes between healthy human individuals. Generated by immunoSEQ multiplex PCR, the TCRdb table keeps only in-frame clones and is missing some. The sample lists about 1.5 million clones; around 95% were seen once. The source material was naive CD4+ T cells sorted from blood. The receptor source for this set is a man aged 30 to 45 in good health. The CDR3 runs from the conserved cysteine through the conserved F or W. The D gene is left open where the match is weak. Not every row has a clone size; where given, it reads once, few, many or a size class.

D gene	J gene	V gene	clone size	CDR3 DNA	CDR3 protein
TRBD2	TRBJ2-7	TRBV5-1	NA	TGCGCCAGCAGCTTGGGTGGGACTAGCGACTACGAGCAGTACTTC	CASSLGGTSDYEQYF
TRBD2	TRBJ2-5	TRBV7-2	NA	TGTGCCAGCAGCTTAGGGCGGGAGGTTCCCCAGGTGACCCAGTACTTC	CASSLGREVPQVTQYF
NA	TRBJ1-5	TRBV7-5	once	TGTGCCAGAAGCTCCGGAGGGGTAAGGTGTCAGCCCCAGCATTTT	CARSSGGVRCQPQHF
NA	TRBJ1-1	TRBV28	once	TGTGCCAGCAGCCGCGGGGGAGTGGGCACTGAAGCTTTCTTT	CASSRGGVGTEAFF
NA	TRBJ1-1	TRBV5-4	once	TGTGCCAGCAGCTTGGTGGACCCGGACGCTGAAGCTTTCTTT	CASSLVDPDAEAFF
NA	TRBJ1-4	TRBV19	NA	TGTGCCAGTAGTAATCGCCCGACAGGAAGTAATGAAAAACTGTTTTTT	CASSNRPTGSNEKLFF
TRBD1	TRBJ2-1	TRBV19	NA	TGTGCCAGTAGTAGCCGCGACAGGGTCCGCAATGAGCAGTTCTTC	CASSSRDRVRNEQFF
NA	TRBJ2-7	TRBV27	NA	TGTGCCAGCAGTTATAAGGGACGGCAAAGCTCCTACGAGCAGTACTTC	CASSYKGRQSSYEQYF
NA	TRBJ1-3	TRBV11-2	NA	TGTGCCAGCAGCTTAGGTCCCGCGCGGTCTGGAAACACCATATATTTT	CASSLGPARSGNTIYF
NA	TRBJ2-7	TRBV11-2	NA	TGTGCCAGCAAATCCCGGACAGACTCCTACGAGCAGTACTTC	CASKSRTDSYEQYF
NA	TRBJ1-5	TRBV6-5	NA	TGTGCCAGCAGACCAACAGCCAGCAATCAGCCCCAGCATTTT	CASRPTASNQPQHF
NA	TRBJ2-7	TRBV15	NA	TGTGCCACCAGCAGAGATCCGGGGCCTATATTCTACGAGCAGTACTTC	CATSRDPGPIFYEQYF
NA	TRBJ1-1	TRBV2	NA	TGTGCCAGCACCTGGGGGGGAGGGGGCACTGAAGCTTTCTTT	CASTWGGGGTEAFF
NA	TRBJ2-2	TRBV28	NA	TGTGCCAGCAGTTTTTCGGGGGACACCGGGGAGCTGTTTTTT	CASSFSGDTGELFF
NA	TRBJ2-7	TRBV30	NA	TGTGCCTGGAGTGGGGCCTACGAGCAGTACTTC	CAWSGAYEQYF
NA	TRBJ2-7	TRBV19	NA	TGTGCCAGTAGTAGGGGATGGGGGAACGAGCAGTACTTC	CASSRGWGNEQYF
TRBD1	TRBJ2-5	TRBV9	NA	TGTGCCAGCAGCGTAGTCACGGGACAGCAAGAGACCCAGTACTTC	CASSVVTGQQETQYF
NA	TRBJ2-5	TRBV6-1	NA	TGTGCCAGCAGTACGGACAGCGGACAAGAGACCCAGTACTTC	CASSTDSGQETQYF
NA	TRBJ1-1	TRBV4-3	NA	TGCGCCAGCAGCCCCTCTGCCCGGGACACTGAAGCTTTCTTT	CASSPSARDTEAFF
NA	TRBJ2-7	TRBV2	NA	TGTGCCAGCAGCTCGACCCAGGGGGAGCAGTACTTC	CASSSTQGEQYF
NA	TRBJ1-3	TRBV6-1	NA	TGTGCCAGCAGTGAATCTAGACTCCAAAGAACTGGAAACACCATATATTTT	CASSESRLQRTGNTIYF
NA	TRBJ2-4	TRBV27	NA	TGTGCCAGCAGTTTATTAACAGGAGGGAGAAACATTCAGTACTTC	CASSLLTGGRNIQYF
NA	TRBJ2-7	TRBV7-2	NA	TGTGCCAGCAGCTTAAGGGAGGGACAGCGAGCTCGGGTATACGAGCAGTACTTC	CASSLREGQRARVYEQYF
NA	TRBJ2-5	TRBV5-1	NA	TGCGCCAGCAGCGTGACAGTCCTACAAGAGACCCAGTACTTC	CASSVTVLQETQYF
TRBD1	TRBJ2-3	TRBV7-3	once	TGTGCCAGCAGCTCCTCGGGACAGGGGGTCACAGATACGCAGTATTTT	CASSSSGQGVTDTQYF
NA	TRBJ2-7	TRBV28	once	TGTGCCAGCAGCTCCACAGGCTACGAGCAGTACTTC	CASSSTGYEQYF
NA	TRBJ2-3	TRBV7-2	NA	TGTGCCAGCAGCTTAGGGGGCACCACAGATACGCAGTATTTT	CASSLGGTTDTQYF
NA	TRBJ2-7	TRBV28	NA	TGTGCCAGCAGCGCAGGCCCGAACGAGCAGTACTTC	CASSAGPNEQYF
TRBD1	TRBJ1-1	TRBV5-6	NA	TGTGCCAGCAGGAACAGGGGCGGCACTGAAGCTTTCTTT	CASRNRGGTEAFF
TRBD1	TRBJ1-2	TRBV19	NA	TGTGCCAGTAGTATAGAACAGGGGTCGATCTATGGCTACACCTTC	CASSIEQGSIYGYTF
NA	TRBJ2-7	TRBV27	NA	TGTGCCAGCCGAGGGGGGATAAGGTCCTACGAGCAGTACTTC	CASRGGIRSYEQYF
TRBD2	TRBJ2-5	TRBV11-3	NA	TGTGCCAGCAGCTCCGGACTAGCGGGGGAAGAGACCCAGTACTTC	CASSSGLAGEETQYF
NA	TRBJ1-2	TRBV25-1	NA	TGTGCCAGCAGTGGGGGGGGCTATGGCTACACCTTC	CASSGGGYGYTF
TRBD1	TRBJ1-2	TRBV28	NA	TGTGCCAGCAGTTCCGGACAGGGCGGGTATGGCTACACCTTC	CASSSGQGGYGYTF
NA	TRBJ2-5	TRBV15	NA	TGTGCCACCAGCAGAGATCAGTGGACCCAGTACTTC	CATSRDQWTQYF
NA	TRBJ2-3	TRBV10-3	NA	TGTGCCATCAGGCTCACAGATACGCAGTATTTT	CAIRLTDTQYF
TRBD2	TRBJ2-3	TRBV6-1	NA	TGTGCCATCTTGCTAGCGGGAGTCCGCACAGATACGCAGTATTTT	CAILLAGVRTDTQYF
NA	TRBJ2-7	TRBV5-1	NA	TGCGCCAGTCGGGTGACAGGCCAAAGCTCCGAGCAGTACTTC	CASRVTGQSSEQYF
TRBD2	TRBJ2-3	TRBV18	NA	TGTGCCAGCTCACCCCTAGCGGGGAGCACAGATACGCAGTATTTT	CASSPLAGSTDTQYF
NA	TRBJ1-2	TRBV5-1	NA	TGCGCCAGCAGCCCGGAAGGGGGGGCTAGAGGCTACACCTTC	CASSPEGGARGYTF
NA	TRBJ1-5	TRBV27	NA	TGTGCCAGCAGTTTCGACGGAGTTAGCAATCAGCCCCAGCATTTT	CASSFDGVSNQPQHF
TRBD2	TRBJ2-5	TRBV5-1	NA	TGCGCCAGCAGTTGGAGGACTAGCGGGGACCGCGGGGCCCAGTACTTC	CASSWRTSGDRGAQYF
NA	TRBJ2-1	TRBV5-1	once	TGCGCCAGCAGCTGGGGCCTAGCTTCAAATGAGCAGTTCTTC	CASSWGLASNEQFF
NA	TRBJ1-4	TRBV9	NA	TGTGCCAGCAGCGTAGGAGGGGACGGTGGTGGAACTAATGAAAAACTGTTTTTT	CASSVGGDGGGTNEKLFF
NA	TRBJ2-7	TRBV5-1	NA	TGCGCCAGCAGCTCTCGACGAAGGGACGACGAGCAGTACTTC	CASSSRRRDDEQYF
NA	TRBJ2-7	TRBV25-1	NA	TGTGCCAGCAGCCACGCCTACGAGCAGTACTTC	CASSHAYEQYF
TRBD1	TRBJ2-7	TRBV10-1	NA	TGCGCCAGCAGTGCCCGGGACAGGGGGTTTTACGAGCAGTACTTC	CASSARDRGFYEQYF
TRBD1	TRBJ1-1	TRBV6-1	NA	TGTGCCAGCAGGGCCGGACAGGTGAACACTGAAGCTTTCTTT	CASRAGQVNTEAFF
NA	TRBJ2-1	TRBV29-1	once	TGCAGCGTCGTTGGCCTGGACGCCTACAATGAGCAGTTCTTC	CSVVGLDAYNEQFF
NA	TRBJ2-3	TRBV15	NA	TGTGCCACCAGCAGAGAAGGAGGTGGAAGCACAGATACGCAGTATTTT	CATSREGGGSTDTQYF
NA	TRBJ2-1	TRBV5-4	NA	TGTGCCAGCAGCCGCACTTCTAATGAGCAGTTCTTC	CASSRTSNEQFF
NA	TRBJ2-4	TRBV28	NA	TGTGCCAGCAGTGTACAGGGAAACATTCAGTACTTC	CASSVQGNIQYF
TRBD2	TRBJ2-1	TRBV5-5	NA	TGTGCCAGCAGCTCGTTCTGGACTAGCGGTTACAATGAGCAGTTCTTC	CASSSFWTSGYNEQFF
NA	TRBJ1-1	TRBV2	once	TGTGCCAGCAGTTTCCTGGGCACTGAAGCTTTCTTT	CASSFLGTEAFF
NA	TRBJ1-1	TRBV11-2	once	TGTGCCAGCAGCTTAAGCAGGGCGGCCACTGAAGCTTTCTTT	CASSLSRAATEAFF
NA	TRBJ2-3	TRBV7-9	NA	TGTGCCAGCAGCTCGGGACCGGGGACCCCAAATTTATATTTT	CASSSGPGTPNLYF
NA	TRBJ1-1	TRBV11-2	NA	TGTGCCAGCAGCTTTAGGGCAACAGGGAACACTGAAGCTTTCTTT	CASSFRATGNTEAFF